Listed below are T cell receptor beta chains from one sample, sequenced in a study of early T cells in non-severe SARS-CoV-2 infection. TCRdb fed the 5' RACE reads into MiXCR, producing one record per CDR3 protein. Of under 55,000 distinct CDR3 sequences listed, roughly 12% are singletons. Sequencing input: whole blood. These receptors came from an adult who was a healthcare worker with PCR-confirmed SARS-CoV-2 infection or an uninfected control (not recorded which). Each CDR3 is given with its conserved first and last residue. Fields, in order: J gene, clone size, D gene, V gene, CDR3 DNA, CDR3 protein. D genes are given only for firm matches. The size field is filled for only some rows; it gives once, few, many or a size class.

j_call: TRBJ2-1
clone_size: many
d_call: TRBD2
v_call: TRBV4-2
cdr3_nt: TGTGCCAGCAGCCAAGAGAGTCTCTCGGGACTAGGTTCCCATGAGCAGTTCTTC
cdr3_aa: CASSQESLSGLGSHEQFF

j_call: TRBJ2-3
clone_size: few
d_call: TRBD2
v_call: TRBV20-1
cdr3_nt: TGCAGTGCTAGAGAGGCCAGGACTAGCGTAGATACGCAGTATTTT
cdr3_aa: CSAREARTSVDTQYF

j_call: TRBJ1-1
clone_size: many
d_call: TRBD1
v_call: TRBV12-3/TRBV12-4
cdr3_nt: TGTGCCAGCAGTTTTGGGACAGGGGAAACTGAAGCTTTCTTT
cdr3_aa: CASSFGTGETEAFF

j_call: TRBJ1-1
clone_size: many
d_call: TRBD1
v_call: TRBV4-1
cdr3_nt: TGCGCCAGCAGCCAAGATCCCCCAGGGGGCGAATTTGCTTTCTTT
cdr3_aa: CASSQDPPGGEFAFF

j_call: TRBJ2-3
clone_size: many
d_call: .
v_call: TRBV12-3/TRBV12-4
cdr3_nt: TGTGCCAGCAGTTTGTTCCTCGGGGCCACAGATACGCAGTATTTT
cdr3_aa: CASSLFLGATDTQYF

j_call: TRBJ1-1
clone_size: many
d_call: TRBD1
v_call: TRBV24-1
cdr3_nt: TGTGCCACCAGTGACCGTACTACAGGGGACACTGAAGCTTTCTTT
cdr3_aa: CATSDRTTGDTEAFF

j_call: TRBJ2-3
clone_size: few
d_call: TRBD2
v_call: TRBV10-3
cdr3_nt: TGTGCCATCAGTGCGACGGGACTAGCGGGAGCAGATACGCAGTATTTT
cdr3_aa: CAISATGLAGADTQYF

j_call: TRBJ2-5
clone_size: many
d_call: TRBD1
v_call: TRBV11-2
cdr3_nt: TGTGCCAGCAGTGCCAAGGGACAGACCCAAGAGACCCAGTACTTC
cdr3_aa: CASSAKGQTQETQYF

j_call: TRBJ1-6
clone_size: many
d_call: .
v_call: TRBV20-1
cdr3_nt: TGCAGTGCTAGACCGCAAGAAGCCTATAATTCACCCCTCCACTTT
cdr3_aa: CSARPQEAYNSPLHF

j_call: TRBJ2-5
clone_size: .
d_call: .
v_call: TRBV7-2
cdr3_nt: TGTGCCAGCAGCTTATCGGCCCAAGAGACCCAGTACTTC
cdr3_aa: CASSLSAQETQYF

j_call: TRBJ1-1
clone_size: .
d_call: .
v_call: TRBV4-3
cdr3_nt: TGCGCCAGCAGCCAATTTACGGGAAACACTGAAGCTTTCTTT
cdr3_aa: CASSQFTGNTEAFF

j_call: TRBJ2-5
clone_size: many
d_call: .
v_call: TRBV27
cdr3_nt: TGTGCCAGCAGTTTAGGATTCCAAGAGACCCAGTACTTC
cdr3_aa: CASSLGFQETQYF

j_call: TRBJ2-2
clone_size: many
d_call: .
v_call: TRBV6-1
cdr3_nt: TGTGCCAGCAGTGAGGTTTGGAACACCGGGGAGCTGTTTTTT
cdr3_aa: CASSEVWNTGELFF

j_call: TRBJ2-5
clone_size: few
d_call: TRBD2
v_call: TRBV20-1
cdr3_nt: TGCAGTGCTTCCTGGGTCGGGAGGTTTCAAGAGACCCAGTACTTC
cdr3_aa: CSASWVGRFQETQYF

j_call: TRBJ1-1
clone_size: .
d_call: .
v_call: TRBV29-1
cdr3_nt: TGCAGCGTTCCCGGGACCATGAACACTGAAGCTTTCTTT
cdr3_aa: CSVPGTMNTEAFF

j_call: TRBJ2-2
clone_size: many
d_call: .
v_call: TRBV5-6
cdr3_nt: TGTGCCAGCAGCTTCTCCTGGAACACCGGGGAGCTGTTTTTT
cdr3_aa: CASSFSWNTGELFF

j_call: TRBJ2-1
clone_size: once
d_call: .
v_call: TRBV5-5
cdr3_nt: TGTGCCAGCAGCTTGCAACCGCCGGGAGTAGACAATGAGCAGTTCTTC
cdr3_aa: CASSLQPPGVDNEQFF

j_call: TRBJ1-1
clone_size: many
d_call: .
v_call: TRBV7-6
cdr3_nt: TGTGCCAGCAGCTTAATTGAACAGATGAACACTGAAGCTTTCTTT
cdr3_aa: CASSLIEQMNTEAFF

j_call: TRBJ1-5
clone_size: .
d_call: .
v_call: TRBV20-1
cdr3_nt: TGCAGTGCGGAGACAGCGCAGGGGCCCCAGCATTTT
cdr3_aa: CSAETAQGPQHF

j_call: TRBJ2-2
clone_size: many
d_call: .
v_call: TRBV7-9
cdr3_nt: TGTGCCAGCAGCTTATTAAGCGTTACCGGGGAGCTGTTTTTT
cdr3_aa: CASSLLSVTGELFF

j_call: TRBJ1-3
clone_size: few
d_call: .
v_call: TRBV18
cdr3_nt: TGTGCCAGCTCACTGGACTACAGCGGCGGATCCTCTGGAAACACCATATATTTT
cdr3_aa: CASSLDYSGGSSGNTIYF

j_call: TRBJ2-1
clone_size: many
d_call: .
v_call: TRBV10-2
cdr3_nt: TGCGCCAGCAGTGGCGGGAATTCCTACAATGAGCAGTTCTTC
cdr3_aa: CASSGGNSYNEQFF

j_call: TRBJ1-2
clone_size: many
d_call: .
v_call: TRBV28
cdr3_nt: TGTGCCGCCCAGCAGGGCCCAAGTGGTGGCTACACCTTC
cdr3_aa: CAAQQGPSGGYTF

j_call: TRBJ1-2
clone_size: .
d_call: .
v_call: TRBV6-2/TRBV6-3
cdr3_nt: TGTGCCAGCAGCCCCCATCTTGACAGGAACTATGGCTACACCTTC
cdr3_aa: CASSPHLDRNYGYTF

j_call: TRBJ2-6
clone_size: few
d_call: .
v_call: TRBV14
cdr3_nt: TGTGCCAGCAGCCAAGGGCCAGGTCGCTCTGGGGCCAACGTCCTGACTTTC
cdr3_aa: CASSQGPGRSGANVLTF

j_call: TRBJ2-3
clone_size: .
d_call: .
v_call: TRBV20-1
cdr3_nt: TGCAGTGCACCAAGGGGTCTAGATACGCAGTATTTT
cdr3_aa: CSAPRGLDTQYF

j_call: TRBJ2-3
clone_size: .
d_call: .
v_call: TRBV4-2
cdr3_nt: TGTGCCAGCAGCCAAGCCGGGAGCACAGATACGCAGTATTTT
cdr3_aa: CASSQAGSTDTQYF